A selection of T cell receptor beta chains follows, all from one sample in a study of cytomegalovirus exposure and HLA in healthy donors. Here immunoSEQ multiplex PCR was the method, and the copy in TCRdb shows in-frame clones only, minus some. This repertoire shows 150,000 to 200,000 clones, about 76% found once; its top ten account for 5.4%. Sequences were obtained from PBMCs. The source is a woman under 30 in good health and CMV-seropositive. Each CDR3 is given with its conserved first and last residue. D genes are given only for firm matches. Some rows mark clone size as missing; the rest say once, few, many or name a class of expanded clone.

length	J	D	size	V	DNA	CDR3
13	TRBJ2-7	-	once	TRBV7-2	TGTGCCAGCAGCTTAGTGCCGGGGTACGAGCAGTACTTC	CASSLVPGYEQYF
13	TRBJ1-1	-	-	TRBV7-3	TGTGCCAGCAGCCGAGGGGGAAACACTGAAGCTTTCTTT	CASSRGGNTEAFF
15	TRBJ1-2	-	-	TRBV11-2	TGTGCCAGCAGCTCCCCCCCCGCGGACAGCTATGGCTACACCTTC	CASSSPPADSYGYTF
13	TRBJ1-1	-	-	TRBV5-4	TGTGCCAGCAGCTTGGCGAGGAACACTGAAGCTTTCTTT	CASSLARNTEAFF
16	TRBJ2-7	TRBD2	-	TRBV4-3	TGCGCCAGCAGCCAAGAACCCAGCGGGGATGGATACGAGCAGTACTTC	CASSQEPSGDGYEQYF
18	TRBJ2-3	TRBD2	-	TRBV6-1	TGTGCCAGCAGTGAAGGGGGGTCAGCGGGGAAAAGCACAGATACGCAGTATTTT	CASSEGGSAGKSTDTQYF
16	TRBJ2-1	TRBD2	few	TRBV5-6	TGTGCCAGCAGCCCGGACCTAGCGGGGTATGGCAATGAGCAGTTCTTC	CASSPDLAGYGNEQFF
15	TRBJ1-3	-	-	TRBV30	TGTGCCTGGAGTTTCGGGGGGGGCTCTGGAAACACCATATATTTT	CAWSFGGGSGNTIYF
15	TRBJ1-3	-	-	TRBV27	TGTGCCAGCAGTTCCGGGACTGACTCTGGAAACACCATATATTTT	CASSSGTDSGNTIYF
15	TRBJ1-2	-	few	TRBV5-6	TGTGCCAGCAGCTTGGCCGCGGCTAAGGAGTATGGCTACACCTTC	CASSLAAAKEYGYTF
13	TRBJ2-7	TRBD1	-	TRBV10-3	TGTGCCATCAGACTACAGGGGTACGGGGAGCAGTACTTC	CAIRLQGYGEQYF
16	TRBJ2-7	TRBD2	-	TRBV4-3	TGCGCCAGCAGCCCAAATAGCGGGGAGGGTCCCTACGAGCAGTACTTC	CASSPNSGEGPYEQYF
11	TRBJ1-1	-	-	TRBV20-1	TGCAGCGCAGGGGCGTTCACTGAAGCTTTCTTT	CSAGAFTEAFF
15	TRBJ2-5	TRBD1	-	TRBV30	TGTGCCTGGTCACACAGGGGGCGGAGCCAAGAGACCCAGTACTTC	CAWSHRGRSQETQYF
14	TRBJ1-3	-	few	TRBV10-3	TGTGCCATCAGTGGCCCTGGCCGGGAAAACACCATATATTTT	CAISGPGRENTIYF
14	TRBJ2-7	-	-	TRBV15	TGTGCCACCAGCGAGGACATTTTGGGGTACGAGCAGTACTTC	CATSEDILGYEQYF
15	TRBJ2-1	-	-	TRBV9	TGTGCCAGCAGCGTTGACGGGGGAGCCTACAATGAGCAGTTCTTC	CASSVDGGAYNEQFF
16	TRBJ2-7	TRBD1	-	TRBV7-9	TGTGCCAGCAGCCAAACAAGGACAGGAAGCTCCTACGAGCAGTACTTC	CASSQTRTGSSYEQYF
13	TRBJ1-4	-	-	TRBV6-4	TGTGCCAGCAGTGAACAGGGTAATGAAAAACTGTTTTTT	CASSEQGNEKLFF
15	TRBJ2-1	TRBD2	few	TRBV6-4	TGTGCCAGCAGTGACTCACTAGCGGGGGGCAATGAGCAGTTCTTC	CASSDSLAGGNEQFF
16	TRBJ1-5	-	few	TRBV4-1	TGTGCCAGCAGCCAAGGGGTTAACAGGGCAAATCAGCCCCAGCATTTT	CASSQGVNRANQPQHF
16	TRBJ1-2	TRBD1	few	TRBV11-2	TGTGCCAGCAGCGAGGGATGGGGACAGGCGTTGGATGGCTACACCTTC	CASSEGWGQALDGYTF
16	TRBJ2-7	-	once	TRBV27	TGTGCCAGCAGTCTATTGCCGCGGGCTCTAACGGGGGAGCAGTACTTC	CASSLLPRALTGEQYF
16	TRBJ2-2	TRBD1	-	TRBV5-8	TGTGCCCACCGTGGGGACAGGGGGCCGAACACCGGGGAGCTGTTTTTT	CAHRGDRGPNTGELFF
13	TRBJ1-2	-	-	TRBV11-2	TGTGCCAGCAGCTTAGGTCAGGTCGACGGCTACACCTTC	CASSLGQVDGYTF
15	TRBJ2-4	-	-	TRBV4-1	TGCGCCAGCAGCCAAGAGGTGTGGGGGGTTAACATTCAGTACTTC	CASSQEVWGVNIQYF
15	TRBJ2-5	-	once	TRBV5-1	TGCGCCAGCAGCTTCTCCACGGAGCGCCAAGAGACCCAGTACTTC	CASSFSTERQETQYF
14	TRBJ2-4	-	few	TRBV9	TGTGCCAGCAGCGGGACAGTAGCCAAAAACATTCAGTACTTC	CASSGTVAKNIQYF
13	TRBJ1-4	-	-	TRBV5-4	TGTGCCAGCAGCTTGAGGGGTCTGGAAAAACTGTTTTTT	CASSLRGLEKLFF
13	TRBJ2-1	TRBD2	-	TRBV5-1	TGCGCCAGCAGCGTCGGGACGGGAGGTGAGCAGTTCTTC	CASSVGTGGEQFF
17	TRBJ1-2	-	few	TRBV7-6	TGTGCCAGCAGCTTTCTACGACAGACCGAGACTAACTATGGCTACACCTTC	CASSFLRQTETNYGYTF
13	TRBJ2-1	-	once	TRBV7-6	TGTGCCAGCAGCTTAGACCCCAGATACGAGCAGTTCTTC	CASSLDPRYEQFF
13	TRBJ2-3	-	-	TRBV7-6	TGTGCCAGCAGCTCAGGTTTTGTGAATACGCAGTATTTT	CASSSGFVNTQYF
13	TRBJ1-2	TRBD1	-	TRBV6-5	TGTGCCAGCAGAGCGACAGGGGCCGATGGCTACACCTTC	CASRATGADGYTF
12	TRBJ2-2	-	few	TRBV9	TGTGCCAGCAGCGTGCGGACCGGGGAGCTGTTTTTT	CASSVRTGELFF
12	TRBJ2-5	TRBD1	-	TRBV28	TGTGCCAGCTCGGGACAGCAAGAGACCCAGTACTTC	CASSGQQETQYF
11	TRBJ2-2	-	-	TRBV19	TGTGCCAGTAGTTTATATGGGGAGCTGTTTTTT	CASSLYGELFF
14	TRBJ2-5	-	-	TRBV5-1	TGCGCCAGCAGCTTGGAAAGGGGAGGAGAGACCCAGTACTTC	CASSLERGGETQYF
14	TRBJ1-4	-	once	TRBV7-9	TGTGCCAGCAGCATAACAGGGATTAATGAAAAACTGTTTTTT	CASSITGINEKLFF
12	TRBJ1-1	-	-	TRBV6-5	TGTGCCAGCAGTTACCCGGACAGTGAAGCTTTCTTT	CASSYPDSEAFF
17	TRBJ2-5	TRBD1	few	TRBV7-9	TGTGCCAGCAGCTTAGTCTTAAGACAGGGGGACGAAGAGACCCAGTACTTC	CASSLVLRQGDEETQYF
14	TRBJ1-6	TRBD1	few	TRBV19	TGTGCCAGTAGTAGCAGGGGGCTCCATTCACCCCTCCACTTT	CASSSRGLHSPLHF
14	TRBJ2-3	TRBD2	-	TRBV9	TGTGCCAGCAGCCCTAGCGGGGGGCCGGATACGCAGTATTTT	CASSPSGGPDTQYF
17	TRBJ2-5	TRBD2	-	TRBV7-2	TGTGCCAGCAGCTTAGGGACTAGCGGGGGAAATGGAGGGACCCAGTACTTC	CASSLGTSGGNGGTQYF